This TCR beta chain was captured in a study of blood T cell repertoires in COVID-19. Study processing details: Scientists estimated how many nucleated cells there were by amplifying reference gene primers. Clones were sequenced by immunoSEQ multiplex PCR, and TCRdb holds only the in-frame ones, with some missing. The DNA was the basis for D and trimming; V, J and clone size are from that table. This sample has 300,000 or so clones, with approximately 90% found just once. Self-reported history from a screening survey and questionnaire set each donor's cohort. Each recovered donor of Cohort 3 presented with two negative PCRs, clearance, or symptom resolution. Germline CDR1 is SGHAT and CDR2 is FQNNGV. V was pared by 6 bases and J by 0 bases, with 7 bases of the junction left unmatched. The CDR3 length is 15 residues.

The rearrangement joins TRBV11-2 to TRBJ1-1, with TRBD1 matching 7 bases. Sequencing used PBMCs or T cells enriched from blood (not recorded which). The sequence was collected from a woman aged 25 to 45 who had recovered from COVID-19. CDR3 loop: CASRPLTGLNTEAFF. The CDR3 region has the DNA TGTGCCAGCAGACCCCTGACAGGGCTGAACACTGAAGCTTTCTTT.